These T cell receptor beta chains were read from a single sample in a study of shared clonotypes between healthy human individuals. Sequencing was performed with immunoSEQ multiplex PCR; in TCRdb, only in-frame clones are kept and a portion is missing. The sample lists some 740,000 clones; about 91% were seen once. The specimen was naive CD8+ T cells sorted from blood. The receptors here all came from a man younger than 45 in good health. Both conserved end residues are part of each CDR3. Only some rows state a clone size, as once, few, many or a class for expanded clones.

V gene: TRBV4-3; clone size: NA; J gene: TRBJ2-5; CDR3 protein: CASSRVREWGETQYF
V gene: TRBV27; clone size: NA; J gene: TRBJ2-3; CDR3 protein: CASSFQTSGSALPDTQYF
V gene: TRBV19; clone size: NA; J gene: TRBJ2-7; CDR3 protein: CASSTGINYEQYF
V gene: TRBV2; clone size: NA; J gene: TRBJ1-3; CDR3 protein: CASSDPDRDSGNTIYF
V gene: TRBV10-1; clone size: NA; J gene: TRBJ2-7; CDR3 protein: CASSESVGTGYEQYF
V gene: TRBV9; clone size: NA; J gene: TRBJ2-2; CDR3 protein: CASSVGEPGELFF
V gene: TRBV18; clone size: NA; J gene: TRBJ1-2; CDR3 protein: CASSPPRGQDYGYTF
V gene: TRBV15; clone size: NA; J gene: TRBJ2-7; CDR3 protein: CATSIRDRGYEQYF
V gene: TRBV7-9; clone size: NA; J gene: TRBJ2-3; CDR3 protein: CASSFPLATSTDTQYF
V gene: TRBV5-6; clone size: NA; J gene: TRBJ2-6; CDR3 protein: CASSLAGTVASGANVLTF
V gene: TRBV28; clone size: NA; J gene: TRBJ1-1; CDR3 protein: CASSFAGAAFF
V gene: TRBV15; clone size: NA; J gene: TRBJ2-3; CDR3 protein: CATSRRLAPGPTDTQYF
V gene: TRBV2; clone size: NA; J gene: TRBJ2-7; CDR3 protein: CASSDFTGSSYEQYF
V gene: TRBV7-8; clone size: few; J gene: TRBJ2-3; CDR3 protein: CASSLGGRFTDTQYF
V gene: TRBV10-3; clone size: NA; J gene: TRBJ2-1; CDR3 protein: CAISDLYNEQFF
V gene: TRBV11-2; clone size: NA; J gene: TRBJ2-3; CDR3 protein: CASSLDGLATTDTQYF
V gene: TRBV6-4; clone size: many; J gene: TRBJ2-3; CDR3 protein: CASSSEGATDTQYF
V gene: TRBV6-5; clone size: once; J gene: TRBJ2-7; CDR3 protein: CASSYYQGLSYEQYF
V gene: TRBV7-9; clone size: NA; J gene: TRBJ2-7; CDR3 protein: CASSAPGSYEQYF
V gene: TRBV7-9; clone size: NA; J gene: TRBJ2-1; CDR3 protein: CASGETYNEQFF
V gene: TRBV11-2; clone size: once; J gene: TRBJ2-7; CDR3 protein: CASSLETGIYEQYF
V gene: TRBV7-8; clone size: NA; J gene: TRBJ2-3; CDR3 protein: CASSLLARRGYTDTQYF
V gene: TRBV27; clone size: NA; J gene: TRBJ1-5; CDR3 protein: CASSLVGTENQPQHF
V gene: TRBV13; clone size: NA; J gene: TRBJ2-7; CDR3 protein: CASSPEGLAGVYEQYF
V gene: TRBV10-3; clone size: NA; J gene: TRBJ1-3; CDR3 protein: CAISGLEAGSGNTIYF
V gene: TRBV4-1; clone size: NA; J gene: TRBJ2-7; CDR3 protein: CASSHPPQGASNEQYF
V gene: TRBV7-2; clone size: NA; J gene: TRBJ2-7; CDR3 protein: CASSLASGRAGDEQYF
V gene: TRBV4-1; clone size: NA; J gene: TRBJ2-1; CDR3 protein: CASSQEQGLAGFNEQFF
V gene: TRBV7-9; clone size: NA; J gene: TRBJ2-4; CDR3 protein: CASSSRDRNAKNIQYF
V gene: TRBV9; clone size: NA; J gene: TRBJ2-1; CDR3 protein: CASTPGGNSYNEQFF
V gene: TRBV5-8; clone size: NA; J gene: TRBJ1-5; CDR3 protein: CASSIPGELNQPQHF
V gene: TRBV7-9; clone size: NA; J gene: TRBJ2-1; CDR3 protein: CASEPGGSYNEQFF
V gene: TRBV19; clone size: NA; J gene: TRBJ1-5; CDR3 protein: CATISGGDYSNQPQHF
V gene: TRBV27; clone size: NA; J gene: TRBJ2-7; CDR3 protein: CASSSSREGLFEQYF
V gene: TRBV7-3; clone size: NA; J gene: TRBJ1-5; CDR3 protein: CASSFEGGPQHF
V gene: TRBV6-7; clone size: NA; J gene: TRBJ2-5; CDR3 protein: CASSYARGYQETQYF
V gene: TRBV27; clone size: NA; J gene: TRBJ2-2; CDR3 protein: CASSLYREDGELFF
V gene: TRBV5-8; clone size: NA; J gene: TRBJ1-2; CDR3 protein: CASSLDPNYGYTF
V gene: TRBV6-5; clone size: once; J gene: TRBJ2-2; CDR3 protein: CASSYSTPSGNGELFF
V gene: TRBV5-5; clone size: NA; J gene: TRBJ2-1; CDR3 protein: CASSQTLAGYEQFF
V gene: TRBV2; clone size: NA; J gene: TRBJ1-5; CDR3 protein: CASSENSPSNQPQHF
V gene: TRBV6-5; clone size: once; J gene: TRBJ2-6; CDR3 protein: CATRPISGANVLTF
V gene: TRBV28; clone size: NA; J gene: TRBJ2-1; CDR3 protein: CASREGVGEQFF
V gene: TRBV10-1; clone size: NA; J gene: TRBJ1-1; CDR3 protein: CASREYGNTEAFF
V gene: TRBV6-4; clone size: NA; J gene: TRBJ1-1; CDR3 protein: CASRRGPNTEAFF
V gene: TRBV2; clone size: NA; J gene: TRBJ1-3; CDR3 protein: CASSEYSRSAPGNTIYF
V gene: TRBV23-1; clone size: NA; J gene: TRBJ2-3; CDR3 protein: CASSQLLAGVPDTQYF
V gene: TRBV7-9; clone size: NA; J gene: TRBJ1-1; CDR3 protein: CASSLLGTTEAFF
V gene: TRBV6-1; clone size: NA; J gene: TRBJ2-1; CDR3 protein: CASSTTGADEQFF
V gene: TRBV14; clone size: NA; J gene: TRBJ2-2; CDR3 protein: CASSHTSGDHPTGELFF
V gene: TRBV7-2; clone size: NA; J gene: TRBJ2-7; CDR3 protein: CASSFPGLNYEQYF
V gene: TRBV6-1; clone size: NA; J gene: TRBJ2-1; CDR3 protein: CASSEWSGGEQFF
V gene: TRBV13; clone size: NA; J gene: TRBJ2-3; CDR3 protein: CASSQRDVFSTQYF
V gene: TRBV29-1; clone size: NA; J gene: TRBJ2-1; CDR3 protein: CSGSEYNEQFF
V gene: TRBV29-1; clone size: NA; J gene: TRBJ2-7; CDR3 protein: CSVEISGVYEQYF
V gene: TRBV5-5; clone size: NA; J gene: TRBJ1-1; CDR3 protein: CASSITGQIDTEAFF
V gene: TRBV15; clone size: NA; J gene: TRBJ2-7; CDR3 protein: CATSRDDGTTYEQYF
V gene: TRBV7-9; clone size: NA; J gene: TRBJ1-2; CDR3 protein: CASSLLGQGPDYGYTF
V gene: TRBV7-9; clone size: NA; J gene: TRBJ2-7; CDR3 protein: CASRYTSGSTYEQYF
V gene: TRBV30; clone size: NA; J gene: TRBJ2-5; CDR3 protein: CAWMNRGQETQYF